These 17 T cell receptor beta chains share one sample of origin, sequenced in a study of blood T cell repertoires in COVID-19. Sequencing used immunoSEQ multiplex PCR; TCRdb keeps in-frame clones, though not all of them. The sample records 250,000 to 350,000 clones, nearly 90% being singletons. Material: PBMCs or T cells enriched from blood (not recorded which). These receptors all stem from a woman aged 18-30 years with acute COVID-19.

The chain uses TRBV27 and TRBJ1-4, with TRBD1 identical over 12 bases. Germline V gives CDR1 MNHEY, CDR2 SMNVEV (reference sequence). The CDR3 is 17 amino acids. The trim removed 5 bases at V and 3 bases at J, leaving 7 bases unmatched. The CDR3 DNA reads TGTGCCAGCAGTAGGGGACAGGGGGCCTCAGCTAATGAAAAACTGTTTTTT. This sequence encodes CASSRGQGASANEKLFF.

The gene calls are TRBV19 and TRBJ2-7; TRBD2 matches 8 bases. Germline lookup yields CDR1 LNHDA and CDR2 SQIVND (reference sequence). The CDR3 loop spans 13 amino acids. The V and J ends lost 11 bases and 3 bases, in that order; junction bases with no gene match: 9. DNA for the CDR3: TGTGCCTCCGGGGGGCGGGAGGACTACGAGCAGTACTTC. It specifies CASGGREDYEQYF.

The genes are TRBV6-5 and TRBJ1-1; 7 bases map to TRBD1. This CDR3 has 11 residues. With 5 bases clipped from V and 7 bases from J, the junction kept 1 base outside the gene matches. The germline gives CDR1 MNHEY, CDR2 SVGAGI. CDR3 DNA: TGTGCCAGCAGTAACAGGGGTGAAGCTTTCTTT. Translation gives CASSNRGEAFF.

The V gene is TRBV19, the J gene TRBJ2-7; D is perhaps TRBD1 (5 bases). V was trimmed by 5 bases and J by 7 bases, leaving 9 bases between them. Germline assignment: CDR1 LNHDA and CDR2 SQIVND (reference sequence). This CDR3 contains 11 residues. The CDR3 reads CASSSQVEQYF. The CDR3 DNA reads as TGTGCCAGTAGTTCACAGGTAGAGCAGTACTTC.

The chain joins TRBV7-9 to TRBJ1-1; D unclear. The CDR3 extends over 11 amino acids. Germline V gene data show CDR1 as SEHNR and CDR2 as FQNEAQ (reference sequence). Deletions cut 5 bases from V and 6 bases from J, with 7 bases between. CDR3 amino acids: CASSPGSEAFF. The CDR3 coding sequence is TGTGCCAGCAGCCCAGGATCTGAAGCTTTCTTT.

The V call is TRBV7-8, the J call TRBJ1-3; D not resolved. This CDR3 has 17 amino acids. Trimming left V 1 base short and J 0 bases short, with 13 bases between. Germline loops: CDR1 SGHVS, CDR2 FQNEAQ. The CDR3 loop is CASSLGVRKSSGNTIYF. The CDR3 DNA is TGTGCCAGCAGCTTAGGCGTCAGGAAAAGCTCTGGAAACACCATATATTTT.

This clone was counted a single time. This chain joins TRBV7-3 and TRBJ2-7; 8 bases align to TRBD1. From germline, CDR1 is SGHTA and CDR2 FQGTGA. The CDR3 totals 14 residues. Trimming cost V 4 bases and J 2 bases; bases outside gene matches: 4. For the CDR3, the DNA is TGTGCCAGCAGCTCGACAGGGGATCCCTACGAGCAGTACTTC. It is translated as CASSSTGDPYEQYF.

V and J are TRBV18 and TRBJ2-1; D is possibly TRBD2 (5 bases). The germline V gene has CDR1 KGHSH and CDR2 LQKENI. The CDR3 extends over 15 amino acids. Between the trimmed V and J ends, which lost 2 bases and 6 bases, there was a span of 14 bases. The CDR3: CASSPKTGIGNEQFF. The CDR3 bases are TGTGCCAGCTCACCAAAAACGGGAATAGGCAATGAGCAGTTCTTC.

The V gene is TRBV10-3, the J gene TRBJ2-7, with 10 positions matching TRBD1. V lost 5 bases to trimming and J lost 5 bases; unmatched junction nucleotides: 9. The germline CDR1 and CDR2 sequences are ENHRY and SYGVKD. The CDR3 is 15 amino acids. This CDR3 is CAISNPGQGSHEQYF. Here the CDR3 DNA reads TGTGCCATCAGTAATCCGGGACAGGGGTCCCACGAGCAGTACTTC.

In DNA, the CDR3 is TGTGCCAGCAGCTTAGACAGCTCTGGGGCCAACGTCCTGACTTTC. This encodes CASSLDSSGANVLTF. This chain connects TRBV11-2 to TRBJ2-6; D unclear. V was shortened by 0 bases and J by 0 bases, with 3 bases between the two germline ends. CDR1 and CDR2 (germline): SGHAT, FQNNGV. This CDR3 region has 15 residues.

In DNA form, the CDR3 reads TGTGCCACCAGTGGGCCTAGCGGGAGGGCTTACGAGCAGTACTTC. As protein: CATSGPSGRAYEQYF. V gene TRBV24-1 combines with J gene TRBJ2-7, with 12 bases identical to TRBD2. The germline V gene has CDR1 KGHDR and CDR2 SFDVKD. This CDR3 has 15 residues. V lost 5 bases, J lost 4 bases, and 5 bases stayed unmatched.

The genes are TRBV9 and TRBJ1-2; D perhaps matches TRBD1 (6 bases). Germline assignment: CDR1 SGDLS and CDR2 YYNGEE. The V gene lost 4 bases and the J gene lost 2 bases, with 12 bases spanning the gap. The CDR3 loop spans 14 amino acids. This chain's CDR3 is CASSPTGPNYGYTF. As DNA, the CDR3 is TGTGCCAGCAGCCCGACAGGTCCAAACTATGGCTACACCTTC.

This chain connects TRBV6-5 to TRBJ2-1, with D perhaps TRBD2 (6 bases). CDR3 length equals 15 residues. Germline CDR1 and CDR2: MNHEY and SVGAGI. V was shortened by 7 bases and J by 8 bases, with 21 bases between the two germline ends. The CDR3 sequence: CASTPWASAVDEQFF. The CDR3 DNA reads TGTGCCAGCACCCCCTGGGCTAGCGCCGTGGATGAGCAGTTCTTC.

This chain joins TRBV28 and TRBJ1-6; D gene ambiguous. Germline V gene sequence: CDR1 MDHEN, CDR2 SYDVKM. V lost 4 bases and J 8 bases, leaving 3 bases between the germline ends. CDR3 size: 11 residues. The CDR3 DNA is TGTGCCAGCAGTTCAGATTCACCCCTCCACTTT. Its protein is CASSSDSPLHF.

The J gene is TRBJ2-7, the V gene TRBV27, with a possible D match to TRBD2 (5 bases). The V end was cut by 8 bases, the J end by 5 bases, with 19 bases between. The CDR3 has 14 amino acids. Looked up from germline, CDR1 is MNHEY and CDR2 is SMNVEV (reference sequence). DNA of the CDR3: TGTGCCAGCCACCATCCCGGGATCGGGAACGAGCAGTACTTC. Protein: CASHHPGIGNEQYF.

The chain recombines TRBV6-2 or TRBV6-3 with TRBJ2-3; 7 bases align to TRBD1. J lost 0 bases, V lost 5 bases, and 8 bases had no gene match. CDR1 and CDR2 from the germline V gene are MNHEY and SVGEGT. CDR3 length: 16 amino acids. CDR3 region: CASSNLDRLSTDTQYF. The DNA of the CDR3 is TGTGCCAGCAGTAACCTGGACAGGCTTAGCACAGATACGCAGTATTTT.

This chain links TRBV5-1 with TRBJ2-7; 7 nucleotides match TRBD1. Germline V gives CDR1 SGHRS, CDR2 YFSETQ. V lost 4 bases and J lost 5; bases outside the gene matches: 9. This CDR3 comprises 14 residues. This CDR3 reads CASSPGTVGDEQYF. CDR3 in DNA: TGCGCCAGCAGCCCCGGGACAGTTGGGGACGAGCAGTACTTC.